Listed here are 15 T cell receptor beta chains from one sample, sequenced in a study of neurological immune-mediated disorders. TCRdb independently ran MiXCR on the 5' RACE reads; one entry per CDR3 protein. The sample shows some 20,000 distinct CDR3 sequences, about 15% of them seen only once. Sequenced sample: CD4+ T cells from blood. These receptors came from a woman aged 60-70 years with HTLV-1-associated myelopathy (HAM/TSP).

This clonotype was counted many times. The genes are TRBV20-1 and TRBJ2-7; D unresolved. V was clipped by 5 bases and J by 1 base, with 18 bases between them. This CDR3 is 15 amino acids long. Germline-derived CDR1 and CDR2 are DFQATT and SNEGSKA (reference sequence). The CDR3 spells CSAYSPGSSSYEQYF. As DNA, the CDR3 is TGCAGTGCTTACTCTCCGGGTTCTTCATCCTACGAGCAGTACTTC.

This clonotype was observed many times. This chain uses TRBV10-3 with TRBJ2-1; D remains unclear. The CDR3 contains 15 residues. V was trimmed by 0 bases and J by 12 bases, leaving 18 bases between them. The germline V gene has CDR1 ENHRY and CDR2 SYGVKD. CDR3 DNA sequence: TGTGCCATCAGTGAGTCCGAACGAACACTTATGCCGCAGTTCTTC. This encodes CAISESERTLMPQFF.

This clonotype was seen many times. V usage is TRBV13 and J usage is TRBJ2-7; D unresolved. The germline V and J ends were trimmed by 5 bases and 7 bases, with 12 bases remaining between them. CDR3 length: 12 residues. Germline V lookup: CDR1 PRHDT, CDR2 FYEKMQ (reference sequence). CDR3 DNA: TGTGCCAGCAGCCTTTTAGGTGGGGAGCAGTACTTC. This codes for CASSLLGGEQYF.

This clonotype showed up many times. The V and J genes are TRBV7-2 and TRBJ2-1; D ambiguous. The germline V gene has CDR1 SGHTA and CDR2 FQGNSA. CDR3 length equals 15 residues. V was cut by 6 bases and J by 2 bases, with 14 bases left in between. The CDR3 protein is CASSLGVSPYNEQFF. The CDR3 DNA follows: TGTGCCAGCAGTCTTGGGGTTAGCCCCTACAATGAGCAGTTCTTC.

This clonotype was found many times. CDR3 DNA sequence: TGCGCCAGCAGGACGACGGTTGACTATGGCTACACCTTC. It codes for CASRTTVDYGYTF. The chain employs TRBV5-1 and TRBJ1-2; D gene uncertain. CDR1 and CDR2 from the germline V gene are SGHRS and YFSETQ. Trimming cost V 5 bases and J 3 bases, with 11 bases left between them. This CDR3 has 13 residues.

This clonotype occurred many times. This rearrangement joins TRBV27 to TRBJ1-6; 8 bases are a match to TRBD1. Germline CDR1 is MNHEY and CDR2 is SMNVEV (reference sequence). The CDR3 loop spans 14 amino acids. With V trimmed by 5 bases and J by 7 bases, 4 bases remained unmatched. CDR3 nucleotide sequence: TGTGCCAGCAGTACCAGGGGGCACAATTCACCCCTCCACTTT. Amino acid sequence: CASSTRGHNSPLHF.

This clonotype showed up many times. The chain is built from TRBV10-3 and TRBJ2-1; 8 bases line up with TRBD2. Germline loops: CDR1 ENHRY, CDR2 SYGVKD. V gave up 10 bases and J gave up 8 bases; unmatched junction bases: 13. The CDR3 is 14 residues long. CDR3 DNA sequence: TGTGCCACGAGGAGCGGGAGAGCGCTGGATGAGCAGTTCTTC. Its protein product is CATRSGRALDEQFF.

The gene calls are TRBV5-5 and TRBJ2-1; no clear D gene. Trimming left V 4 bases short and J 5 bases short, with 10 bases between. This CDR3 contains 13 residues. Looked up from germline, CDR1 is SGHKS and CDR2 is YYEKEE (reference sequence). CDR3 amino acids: CASSPWANNEQFF. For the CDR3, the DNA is TGTGCCAGCAGCCCTTGGGCGAACAATGAGCAGTTCTTC.

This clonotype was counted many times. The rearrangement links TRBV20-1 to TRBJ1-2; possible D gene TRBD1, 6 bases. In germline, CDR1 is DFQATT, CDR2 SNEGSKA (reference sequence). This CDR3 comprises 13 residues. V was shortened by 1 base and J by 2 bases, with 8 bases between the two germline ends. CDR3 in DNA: TGCAGTGCTAGAGGCGGGACAAACTATGGCTACACCTTC. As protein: CSARGGTNYGYTF.

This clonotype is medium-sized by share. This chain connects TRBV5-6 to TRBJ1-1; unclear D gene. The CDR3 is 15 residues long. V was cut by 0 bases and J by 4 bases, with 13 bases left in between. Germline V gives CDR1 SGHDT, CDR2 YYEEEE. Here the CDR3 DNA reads TGTGCCAGCAGCTTGGCTTGGTCAAGATTCACTGAAGCTTTCTTT. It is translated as CASSLAWSRFTEAFF.

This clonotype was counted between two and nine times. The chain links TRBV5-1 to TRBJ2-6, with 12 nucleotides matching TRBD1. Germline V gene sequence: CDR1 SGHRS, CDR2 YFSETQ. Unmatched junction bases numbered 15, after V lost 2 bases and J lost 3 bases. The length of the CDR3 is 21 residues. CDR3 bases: TGCGCCAGCAGCTTTGAGCCCAATCCGGGACAGGGGGCGTATGGGGCCAACGTCCTGACTTTC. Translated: CASSFEPNPGQGAYGANVLTF.

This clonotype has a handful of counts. The CDR3 loop is CASSIVWETIYGYTF. CDR3 DNA: TGTGCCAGTAGTATAGTATGGGAGACCATCTATGGCTACACCTTC. The chain carries TRBV19 and TRBJ1-2; no reliable D call. Trimming shortened V by 1 base and J by 4 bases, and 13 bases separated the two germline ends. In germline, CDR1 is LNHDA, CDR2 SQIVND (reference sequence). The CDR3 is made up of 15 amino acids.

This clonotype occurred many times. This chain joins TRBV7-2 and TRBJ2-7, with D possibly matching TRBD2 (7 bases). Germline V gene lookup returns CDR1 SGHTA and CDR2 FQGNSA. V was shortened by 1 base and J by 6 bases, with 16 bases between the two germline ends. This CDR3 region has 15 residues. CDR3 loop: CASSLGGGPPSEQYF. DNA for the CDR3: TGTGCCAGCAGCTTAGGGGGGGGGCCGCCTTCCGAGCAGTACTTC.

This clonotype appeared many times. The CDR3 DNA reads as TGTGCCAGCAGTTACGGGCTAGTGGCCACCGGGGAGCTGTTTTTT. It is translated as CASSYGLVATGELFF. The V and J genes are TRBV6-2 or TRBV6-3 and TRBJ2-2; no clear D. Germline V gene data show CDR1 as MNHEY and CDR2 as SVGEGT. The CDR3 spans 15 residues. Trimming took off 2 bases at V and 4 bases at J, with 11 bases between the two ends.

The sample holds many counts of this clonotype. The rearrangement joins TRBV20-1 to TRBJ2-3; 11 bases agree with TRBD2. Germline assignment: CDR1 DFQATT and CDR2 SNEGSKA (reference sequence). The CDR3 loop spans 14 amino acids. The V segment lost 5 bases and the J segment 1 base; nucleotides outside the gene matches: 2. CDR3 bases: TGCAGTGCTCTGACTAGCGGGGGCACAGATACGCAGTATTTT. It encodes CSALTSGGTDTQYF.